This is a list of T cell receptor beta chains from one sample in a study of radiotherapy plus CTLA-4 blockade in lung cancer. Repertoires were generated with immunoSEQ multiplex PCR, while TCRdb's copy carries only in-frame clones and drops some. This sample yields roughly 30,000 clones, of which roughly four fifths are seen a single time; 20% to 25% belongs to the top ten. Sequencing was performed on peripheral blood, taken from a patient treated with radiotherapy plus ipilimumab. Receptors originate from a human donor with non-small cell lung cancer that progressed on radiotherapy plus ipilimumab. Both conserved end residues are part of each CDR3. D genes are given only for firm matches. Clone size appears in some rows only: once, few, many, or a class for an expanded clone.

TGTGCCAGCAAGGCAGGGTCCATTCAGCCCCAGCATTTT,CASKAGSIQPQHF,NA,TRBJ1-5,few,TRBV6-1
TGTGCAAGTCGCTTATGGCGGGACAGACGAAAACTGTTTTTT,CASRLWRDRRKLFF,NA,TRBJ1-4,NA,TRBV12-2
TGTGCCAGCAGGACCCGGGACAGTGGCGAGACCCAGTACTTC,CASRTRDSGETQYF,TRBD1,TRBJ2-5,NA,TRBV5-6
TGTGCGACCGGGGGACAGCAAAAGGAGACCCAGTACTTC,CATGGQQKETQYF,NA,TRBJ2-5,NA,TRBV21-1
TGTGCCAGCTCACAGGAAAGGGCCAGGGGCAATCAGCCCCAGCATTTT,CASSQERARGNQPQHF,NA,TRBJ1-5,NA,TRBV18
TGCGCCAGCAGCAATGCGCCAAACACTGAAGCTTTCTTT,CASSNAPNTEAFF,NA,TRBJ1-1,NA,TRBV5-1
TGTGCCATCAGTGAGTCTGGCCGGCTAGTATCCGCCGGGGAGCTGTTTTTT,CAISESGRLVSAGELFF,NA,TRBJ2-2,NA,TRBV10-3
TGTGCCAGCAGCGTCCAAGGAGGGGTGGGACCGAACACTGAAGCTTTCTTT,CASSVQGGVGPNTEAFF,NA,TRBJ1-1,NA,TRBV9
TGTGCCAGCAGCCGGGACAGGGGGCAAGAGACCCAGTACTTC,CASSRDRGQETQYF,TRBD1,TRBJ2-5,NA,TRBV11-3
TGTGCCAGCAGTTTACGCGCTAGCGGGGGGCCTTATGACGAGCAGTACTTC,CASSLRASGGPYDEQYF,TRBD2,TRBJ2-7,NA,TRBV28
TGTGCCAGCAGTCGAATAGCGATGGAGACCCAGTACTTC,CASSRIAMETQYF,NA,TRBJ2-5,once,TRBV11-3
TGCGCCAGCAGCTTGGGGGACAGGATGGATGGCTACACCTTC,CASSLGDRMDGYTF,TRBD1,TRBJ1-2,NA,TRBV5-1
TGTGCCACCCTTAGTGAGACAGGGGGCAAGGGGTTCTTC,CATLSETGGKGFF,TRBD1,TRBJ2-1,NA,TRBV10-3
TGTGCCAGTAGTCTAGGGACAGGGGGCTCAGCTTTCTTT,CASSLGTGGSAFF,TRBD1,TRBJ1-1,few,TRBV19
TGTGCCAGCAGCTTAGCCGGGACAGGGGCTCTTATGGGTGGCTACACCTTC,CASSLAGTGALMGGYTF,TRBD1,TRBJ1-2,NA,TRBV7-8
TGCGCCAGCAGCATCGGGACAGGGCGGCCGTTAGACCCTTACAACACCGGGGAGCTGTTTTTT,CASSIGTGRPLDPYNTGELFF,TRBD1,TRBJ2-2,NA,TRBV5-1
TGTGCCAGCAGTAAGAGGCAGGGGGCCAGTGAAGCTTTCTTT,CASSKRQGASEAFF,TRBD1,TRBJ1-1,NA,TRBV25-1
TGTGCCAGCAGCGCGGGACAGGGGCCAACTAACTATGGCTACACCTTC,CASSAGQGPTNYGYTF,TRBD1,TRBJ1-2,NA,TRBV11-2
TGCGCCAGCAGCCATTTGTCAGCCTGGACAGGGGATCGGTCTAATGAAAAACTGTTTTTT,CASSHLSAWTGDRSNEKLFF,TRBD1,TRBJ1-4,NA,TRBV4-3
TGTGCCAGCAGCTTAGGGCCTCAAGAGACCCAGTACTTC,CASSLGPQETQYF,NA,TRBJ2-5,NA,TRBV7-3
TGCAGTGCTAGGACGGGAGAGACCCAGTACTTC,CSARTGETQYF,NA,TRBJ2-5,NA,TRBV20-1
TGTGCCAGCAGCTTGCAGGGGGCGCCCCAAGAGACCCAGTACTTC,CASSLQGAPQETQYF,TRBD1,TRBJ2-5,NA,TRBV5-5
TGTGCCAGCAGCTTAGGTGGGACAGGGGGTGATGGCTACACCTTC,CASSLGGTGGDGYTF,TRBD1,TRBJ1-2,NA,TRBV7-9
TGTGCCAGCGTCCAAGTACTAGCAGCGGCACAAGAGACCCAGTACTTC,CASVQVLAAAQETQYF,NA,TRBJ2-5,NA,TRBV7-2
TGTGCCAGTAAGCCAGGGTCGGGGAGGTCACCCCTCCACTTT,CASKPGSGRSPLHF,NA,TRBJ1-6,NA,TRBV19
TGTGCCAGTAGTCTCCCGGGACAGGGCTTCAATGAGCAGTTCTTC,CASSLPGQGFNEQFF,TRBD1,TRBJ2-1,NA,TRBV19
TGTGCCAGCATCGGGGACTCTCGCCACGAGCAGTACTTC,CASIGDSRHEQYF,NA,TRBJ2-7,few,TRBV6-1
TGTGCCAGCAGCTTTTACCACGTAGCGGGGGGCTACAATGAGCAGTTCTTC,CASSFYHVAGGYNEQFF,TRBD2,TRBJ2-1,medium-sized,TRBV11-2
TGCAGCGTTGCGGAGGGGCCTAGCGGGGGATACAATGAGCAGTTCTTC,CSVAEGPSGGYNEQFF,TRBD2,TRBJ2-1,once,TRBV29-1
TGTGCCAGCAGCTTAGTAAGGGGATGGAACTATGGCTACACCTTC,CASSLVRGWNYGYTF,NA,TRBJ1-2,few,TRBV7-2
TGTGCCAGCAGCAAAGTAGATCTGGGACAGGGGTATTCAGTTTCACCCCTCCACTTT,CASSKVDLGQGYSVSPLHF,NA,TRBJ1-6,NA,TRBV21-1
TGCGCCAGCACTTTGGGGGGGTACCAAGAGACCCAGTACTTC,CASTLGGYQETQYF,TRBD2,TRBJ2-5,few,TRBV5-1
TGTGCCATCAGTGAGTCAAGCGGGGCTCCATCGGGGGAGCTGTTTTTT,CAISESSGAPSGELFF,TRBD2,TRBJ2-2,NA,TRBV10-3
TGTGCCAGCAGTGACGCTAGCGGGGGGGCCCACGAGCAGTACTTC,CASSDASGGAHEQYF,TRBD2,TRBJ2-7,once,TRBV2
TGTGCCAGCAGTGTAGGCGGGGGGGCCTTGGAGACCCAGTACTTC,CASSVGGGALETQYF,TRBD2,TRBJ2-5,NA,TRBV2
TGTGCCAGCAGCAGACGAACTAGCGGGATTAACACCGGGGAGCTGTTTTTT,CASSRRTSGINTGELFF,NA,TRBJ2-2,once,TRBV21-1
TGTGCCAGCAGTTTCGAGATGAGTGGGCTCTCCTACGAGCAGTACTTC,CASSFEMSGLSYEQYF,NA,TRBJ2-7,NA,TRBV28
TGTGCCAGCAGCCCCCAGGGCGTTAACTATGGCTACACCTTC,CASSPQGVNYGYTF,NA,TRBJ1-2,few,TRBV7-3
TGTGCCAGTAGATCGGGACAGGGGATCCGGGGTAATGAAAAACTGTTTTTT,CASRSGQGIRGNEKLFF,TRBD1,TRBJ1-4,NA,TRBV19
TGTGCCAGCAGTTTATCCGCCTACGAGCAGTACTTC,CASSLSAYEQYF,NA,TRBJ2-7,NA,TRBV28
TGTGCCAGCAGCTTGCTGGGGGGCTCCTACAATGAGCAGTTCTTC,CASSLLGGSYNEQFF,NA,TRBJ2-1,once,TRBV6-6
TGTGCCAGCAGTTACAGGGGGAGCGGGGAAGCTTTCTTT,CASSYRGSGEAFF,TRBD1,TRBJ1-1,NA,TRBV25-1
TGTGCCAGTAGTATTCAGGTGGGAGGCACTGAAGCTTTCTTT,CASSIQVGGTEAFF,NA,TRBJ1-1,NA,TRBV19
TGTGCCAGCAGCGTAGGTGCCGGTCCCTACGAGCAGTACTTC,CASSVGAGPYEQYF,NA,TRBJ2-7,NA,TRBV9
TGTGCCAGTAGTATTAAGGGGGACAGGGCCCCGACCGCCTACGAGCAGTACTTC,CASSIKGDRAPTAYEQYF,TRBD1,TRBJ2-7,NA,TRBV19
TGCGCCAGCAGCCGACTAGCGGGGCCTGAGACCCAGTACTTC,CASSRLAGPETQYF,TRBD2,TRBJ2-5,NA,TRBV4-1
TGCAGCGTTGAGACACAGGGGGTCAATGGCTACACCTTC,CSVETQGVNGYTF,TRBD1,TRBJ1-2,few,TRBV29-1
TGTGCCAGCAGCTTGGCCCTAACGGGGGGGAACACACGTACGCAGTATTTT,CASSLALTGGNTRTQYF,TRBD2,TRBJ2-3,NA,TRBV5-5
TGTGCCAGCAGCCTAAGGGGCACAGGGGGTAGCTACAATGAGCAGTTCTTC,CASSLRGTGGSYNEQFF,TRBD1,TRBJ2-1,NA,TRBV11-2